The 14 T cell receptor beta chains listed next were all sequenced from one sample in a study of STAT3 mutations in large granular lymphocyte leukemia. No antigen is known for these receptors. Whole-study findings and limits: At least one immunodominant TCR beta clonotype appeared in every T-cell large granular lymphocyte leukemia patient.

This table comes from immunoSEQ multiplex PCR, and its TCRdb copy is limited to in-frame clones, with some not included. The data contain 8,500 to 11,000 clones, roughly nine tenths of them seen just once; the ten biggest clones take up roughly a quarter. Sequenced: peripheral blood mononuclear cells. The receptors were sampled from a man aged 55 to 70 with T-cell large granular lymphocyte leukemia. Some clones in this sample may be carry-over from other donors' samples.

The chain links TRBV7-8 to TRBJ2-7, with TRBD1 matching over 7 bases. Per germline, CDR1 SGHVS and CDR2 FQNEAQ. This CDR3 spans 15 amino acids. V lost 4 bases and J lost 1; bases outside the gene matches: 7. In DNA, the CDR3 is TGTGCCAGCAGCTCAAGACAGGGACCGTCCTACGAGCAGTACTTC. Amino acid sequence: CASSSRQGPSYEQYF.

The V and J genes are TRBV11-2 and TRBJ2-7; no reliable D call. Germline CDR1 reads SGHAT; CDR2 reads FQNNGV. The V end lost 0 bases, the J end lost 1 base, and 10 bases lay between the germline ends. The CDR3 runs to 15 residues. The CDR3 protein is CASSLDLARSYEQYF. The CDR3 DNA reads TGTGCCAGCAGCTTAGATCTTGCCCGATCCTACGAGCAGTACTTC.

V and J are TRBV5-1 and TRBJ1-1, with a tentative D call TRBD1 (5 bases). The CDR3 is 14 amino acids. CDR1 and CDR2 from the germline V gene are SGHRS and YFSETQ. Trimming took 0 bases from V and 1 from J, leaving 7 bases between them. The CDR3 protein is CASSLDRPNTEAFF. The CDR3 DNA follows: TGCGCCAGCAGCTTGGACAGGCCGAACACTGAAGCTTTCTTT. Looking up the rest from reference TRBV5-1 and TRBJ1-1 gives the full variable domain: KAGVTQTPRYLIKTRGQQVTLSCSPISGHRSVSWYQQTPGQGLQFLFEYFSETQRNKGNFPGRFSGRQFSNSRSEMNVSTLELGDSALYLCASSLDRPNTEAFFGQGTRLTVV.

This chain links TRBV30 with TRBJ1-6; 8 nucleotides align to TRBD1. Unmatched junction bases numbered 8, after V lost 0 bases and J lost 7 bases. Germline CDR1 and CDR2: GTSNPN and SVGIG (reference sequence). CDR3 length: 16 amino acids. The CDR3 spells CAWSVRRGLGNSPLHF. The CDR3, as DNA: TGTGCCTGGAGTGTACGCAGGGGGCTGGGGAATTCACCCCTCCACTTT.

The chain employs TRBV28 and TRBJ2-7, with D possibly being TRBD2 (5 bases). CDR3 length: 15 amino acids. Trimming cost V 6 bases and J 1 base, with 16 bases left between them. Germline V gives CDR1 MDHEN, CDR2 SYDVKM. CDR3 sequence reads: CASRRRQSGSYEQYF. In nucleotides, the CDR3 is TGTGCCAGCAGACGAAGACAATCGGGATCCTACGAGCAGTACTTC.

For the CDR3, the DNA is TGTGCCAGCACAGGGGTAGCGGGAGGGTGGCTGTTTTTT. Translated: CASTGVAGGWLFF. The genes are TRBV6-5 and TRBJ2-2; 11 positions agree with TRBD2. Germline-derived CDR1 and CDR2 are MNHEY and SVGAGI. This CDR3 is 13 amino acids long. Unmatched junction bases numbered 8, after V lost 7 bases and J lost 13 bases.

The rearrangement uses TRBV4-2 and TRBJ2-2, with D unresolved. Germline V gene sequence: CDR1 LGHNA, CDR2 YNFKEQ. The CDR3 runs 12 residues. Trimming removed 4 bases from V and 6 bases from J, with 6 bases in between. As DNA, the CDR3 is TGTGCCAGCAGCCCGGCAGCCGGGGAGCTGTTTTTT. Protein product: CASSPAAGELFF.

The J gene is TRBJ2-5, the V gene TRBV30; tentatively, D is TRBD1 (6 bases). Looked up from germline, CDR1 is GTSNPN and CDR2 is SVGIG (reference sequence). This CDR3 contains 13 residues. V gave up 2 bases and J gave up 5 bases, with 12 bases separating them. The CDR3 DNA reads TGTGCCTGGAGTAGGACAGTTATGGAGACCCAGTACTTC. It translates to CAWSRTVMETQYF.

This rearrangement joins TRBV7-9 to TRBJ1-1, with D hard to call. V lost 0 bases and J 8 bases, leaving 10 bases between the germline ends. This CDR3 is 13 amino acids long. CDR1 and CDR2 (germline): SEHNR, FQNEAQ (reference sequence). CDR3 DNA: TGTGCCAGCAGCTTAGCGGGCCGGGAGGAAGCTTTCTTT. This sequence encodes CASSLAGREEAFF.

The gene calls are TRBV9 and TRBJ2-3; no definite D call. V shed 6 bases and J shed 4 bases, with 18 bases lying between them. CDR3 length: 15 amino acids. CDR1 is SGDLS and CDR2 is YYNGEE in the germline V gene. CDR3 amino acids: CASTPGPIGSDTQYF. The DNA for the CDR3 is TGTGCCAGCACCCCCGGCCCTATTGGCTCAGATACGCAGTATTTT.

The chain links TRBV18 to TRBJ2-7; tentative D call: TRBD1 (6 bases). V lost 4 bases to trimming and J lost 0 bases, with 13 bases between them. The CDR3 covers 15 residues. CDR1 is KGHSH and CDR2 is LQKENI in the germline V gene. The CDR3 here is CASSRGTTSSYEQYF. The CDR3 nucleotides are TGTGCCAGCTCACGGGGGACAACGAGCTCCTACGAGCAGTACTTC.

The V call is TRBV19, the J call TRBJ1-5; weak D call: TRBD1 (5 bases). CDR3 size: 12 residues. V gave up 6 bases and J gave up 4 bases, with 7 bases separating them. Germline CDR1 reads LNHDA; CDR2 reads SQIVND (reference sequence). CDR3 in amino acids: CASRDTNQPQHF. For the CDR3, the DNA is TGTGCCAGTAGGGACACTAATCAGCCCCAGCATTTT. Full variable domain (remainder filled in from reference TRBV19 and TRBJ1-5): DGGITQSPKYLFRKEGQNVTLSCEQNLNHDAMYWYRQDPGQGLRLIYYSQIVNDFQKGDIAEGYSVSREKKESFPLTVTSAQKNPTAFYLCASRDTNQPQHFGDGTRLSIL.

The chain links TRBV19 to TRBJ2-5; 10 nucleotides line up with TRBD2. Per the germline V gene, CDR1 is LNHDA and CDR2 is SQIVND (reference sequence). The V gene end was trimmed by 0 bases and the J gene end by 3 bases; junction bases not matched to a gene: 4. The CDR3 is made up of 16 amino acids. CDR3 protein: CASSIDSGRPKETQYF. The CDR3 region has the DNA TGTGCCAGTAGTATAGATAGCGGGAGGCCGAAAGAGACCCAGTACTTC.

The V and J genes are TRBV4-1 and TRBJ2-7; unclear D gene. V was cut by 1 base and J by 7 bases, with 11 bases left in between. The CDR3 has 13 residues. Germline values: CDR1 MGHRA, CDR2 YSYEKL. The CDR3 spells CASSQVIAWEQYF. CDR3 DNA: TGCGCCAGCAGCCAAGTCATAGCCTGGGAGCAGTACTTC.